One and the same sample provided the 24 T cell receptor beta chains below, sequenced in a study of cytomegalovirus exposure and HLA in healthy donors. In the PCR, 60 Vbeta and 13 Jbeta primers were used. Data came from immunoSEQ multiplex PCR; TCRdb stores just in-frame clones and leaves some out. The table includes over 150,000 clones, around 82% detected once. Sequences were obtained from PBMCs. Receptors originate from a woman aged 25 to 39 in good health and CMV-seronegative.

Only one count was recorded for this clone. The chain carries TRBV29-1 and TRBJ2-1; TRBD2 matches 10 bases. Trimming took 5 bases from V and 7 from J; bases not matched to a gene: 14. The CDR3 sequence is 16 residues long. Per germline, CDR1 SQVTM and CDR2 ANQGSEA. The CDR3 sequence: CSVSPRLAGLANEQFF. For the CDR3, the DNA is TGCAGCGTTTCTCCCCGACTAGCGGGCCTGGCAAATGAGCAGTTCTTC.

Here the CDR3 DNA reads TGTGCTAGTGGTTTAGCGGGAACCTACGAGCAGTACTTC. As protein: CASGLAGTYEQYF. V usage is TRBV12-5 and J usage is TRBJ2-7, with 7 bases that match TRBD2. The CDR3 consists of 13 residues. V was clipped by 3 bases and J by 2 bases; unmatched bases: 1. Germline V gene data show CDR1 as LGHNT and CDR2 as FRNRAP.

This clone came up a few times. This rearrangement joins TRBV5-1 to TRBJ2-1; a possible D gene is TRBD1 (7 bases). Germline assignment: CDR1 SGHRS and CDR2 YFSETQ. Deletions cut 4 bases from V and 4 bases from J, with 18 bases between. This CDR3 contains 16 residues. For the CDR3, the DNA is TGCGCCAGCAGCGGATGGACAGGCGGGATATACAATGAGCAGTTCTTC. Its protein product is CASSGWTGGIYNEQFF.

This clone was observed a few times. The rearrangement uses TRBV5-1 and TRBJ2-1; TRBD2 agrees at 9 bases. This CDR3 spans 16 amino acids. V gave up 0 bases and J gave up 3 bases; unmatched junction bases: 4. From germline, CDR1 is SGHRS and CDR2 YFSETQ. CDR3 sequence (DNA): TGCGCCAGCAGCTTGGCTAGCGGGAACTACTACAATGAGCAGTTCTTC. This translates into CASSLASGNYYNEQFF.

The chain uses TRBV5-6 and TRBJ2-3, with D maybe TRBD2 (8 bases). V shed 1 base and J shed 4 bases, with 22 bases lying between them. The CDR3 length is 18 residues. Germline V CDR1 and CDR2: SGHDT, YYEEEE. CDR3 in DNA: TGTGCCAGCAGCTTGAACAGGGGTCGCGGGAGGCATCCAGATACGCAGTATTTT. Amino acids: CASSLNRGRGRHPDTQYF. The full variable domain, its missing parts supplied by reference TRBV5-6 and TRBJ2-3, is DAGVTQSPTHLIKTRGQQVTLRCSPKSGHDTVSWYQQALGQGPQFIFQYYEEEERQRGNFPDRFSGHQFPNYSSELNVNALLLGDSALYLCASSLNRGRGRHPDTQYFGPGTRLTVL.

This clone was seen once. V and J are TRBV28 and TRBJ1-3, with D uncertain. The CDR3 covers 15 residues. The V end was cut by 2 bases, the J end by 0 bases, with 8 bases between. CDR1 is MDHEN and CDR2 is SYDVKM in the germline V gene. The CDR3 coding sequence is TGTGCCAGCAGTTTACTCGACAACTCTGGAAACACCATATATTTT. As protein: CASSLLDNSGNTIYF.

The table lists this clone with a count of one. The J gene is TRBJ2-1, the V gene TRBV19; 11 bases match TRBD2. This CDR3 contains 19 residues. Losses at the gene ends were 6 bases for V and 1 base for J; bases not matched to a gene: 14. Per germline, CDR1 LNHDA and CDR2 SQIVND (reference sequence). The CDR3 DNA reads as TGTGCCAGTAGCCCTTTGTCTAGCGGGAGGACAGCTTCCTACAATGAGCAGTTCTTC. Its translation is CASSPLSSGRTASYNEQFF.

A remark on this clone: The CDR3 ends on some other residue instead of the conserved phenylalanine or tryptophan, so this is likely a read error. It is unclear where the CDR3 begins or ends on the DNA, so no DNA is shown, and the CDR3 is as TCRdb lists it. The chain combines TRBV29-1 with TRBJ1-2. Germline V gene data show CDR1 as SQVTM and CDR2 as ANQGSEA. Including both end residues, the CDR3 is 10 amino acids long. The CDR3 spells CSVSSPGLFY.

The chain uses TRBV9 and TRBJ2-3; 7 bases are shared with TRBD2. From germline, CDR1 is SGDLS and CDR2 YYNGEE. Trimming at V came to 3 bases and at J to 6 bases, leaving 10 bases not matched to a gene. There are 15 residues in the CDR3. The DNA of the CDR3 is TGTGCCAGCAGCGCCCTCGGGGGGTTGGGGGATACGCAGTATTTT. Its translation is CASSALGGLGDTQYF. Supplemented by reference TRBV9 and TRBJ2-3, the full variable domain reads DSGVTQTPKHLITATGQRVTLRCSPRSGDLSVYWYQQSLDQGLQFLIQYYNGEERAKGNILERFSAQQFPDLHSELNLSSLELGDSALYFCASSALGGLGDTQYFGPGTRLTVL.

The chain joins TRBV14 to TRBJ2-1, with D perhaps TRBD1 (5 bases). CDR1 is SGHDN, CDR2 FVKESK, per germline. This CDR3 is 15 amino acids long. Trimming took off 4 bases at V and 5 bases at J, with 15 bases between the two ends. The chain's CDR3 is CASSRRVSIDNEQFF. CDR3 sequence (DNA): TGTGCCAGCAGCCGCAGGGTTTCCATTGACAATGAGCAGTTCTTC.

The rearrangement uses TRBV27 and TRBJ1-5; D is perhaps TRBD1 (6 bases). Trimming pared 6 bases from V and 6 bases from J, leaving 12 bases between. Per germline, CDR1 MNHEY and CDR2 SMNVEV (reference sequence). The CDR3 has 13 residues. CDR3 coding DNA: TGTGCCAGCAGACCAAACAGGGCTCAGCCCCAGCATTTT. Protein: CASRPNRAQPQHF.

This clone occurred once. The chain carries TRBV18 and TRBJ1-1, with D hard to call. This CDR3 region has 13 residues. Germline V gives CDR1 KGHSH, CDR2 LQKENI. The germline V and J ends were trimmed by 3 bases and 1 base, with 6 bases remaining between them. The CDR3 spells CASSPQQNTEAFF. The CDR3 DNA reads as TGTGCCAGCTCACCGCAACAGAACACTGAAGCTTTCTTT.

The rearrangement uses TRBV7-9 and TRBJ1-3; 7 bases fit TRBD1. CDR3 length: 14 residues. Trimming took 2 bases from V and 4 from J; bases not matched to a gene: 2. Per the germline V gene, CDR1 is SEHNR and CDR2 is FQNEAQ (reference sequence). This CDR3 reads CASSLTGDGNTIYF. As DNA, the CDR3 is TGTGCCAGCAGCTTAACAGGGGACGGAAACACCATATATTTT. Filled out from reference TRBV7-9 and TRBJ1-3, the complete variable domain reads DTGVSQNPRHKITKRGQNVTFRCDPISEHNRLYWYRQTLGQGPEFLTYFQNEAQLEKSRLLSDRFSAERPKGSFSTLEIQRTEQGDSAMYLCASSLTGDGNTIYFGEGSWLTVV.

The table lists this clone with a count of one. The chain links TRBV7-2 to TRBJ2-7, with TRBD2 as a possible D gene (5 bases). Germline values: CDR1 SGHTA, CDR2 FQGNSA. With 5 bases removed from V and 5 bases from J, the gap between germline ends came to 16 bases. The length of the CDR3 is 14 residues. The CDR3 is CASSQKTGYHEQYF. CDR3 in DNA: TGTGCCAGCAGCCAAAAGACGGGGTACCACGAGCAGTACTTC.

The rearrangement joins TRBV7-9 to TRBJ1-5, with a possible D match to TRBD1 (6 bases). Trimming cost V 5 bases and J 6 bases, with 17 bases left between them. The CDR3 totals 15 residues. CDR1 and CDR2 from the germline V gene are SEHNR and FQNEAQ (reference sequence). DNA of the CDR3: TGTGCCAGCAGCCCGACAGGTTTTTCTATTCAGCCCCAGCATTTT. Its protein product is CASSPTGFSIQPQHF.

The chain joins TRBV25-1 to TRBJ2-5; D perhaps matches TRBD2 (6 bases). The closer fit of TRBJ2-7 to the DNA end suggests the J call may be wrong. Germline V gives CDR1 MGHDK, CDR2 SYGVNS. This CDR3 has 15 amino acids. For the CDR3, the DNA is TGTGCCAGCAGGGCACCTGGGGGGTTCTCCTACGAGCAGTACTTC. Its protein is CASRAPGGFSYEQYF.

The rearrangement links TRBV13 to TRBJ2-5; D is possibly TRBD1 (5 bases). The J call may not be correct, given that the DNA end is closer to TRBJ2-7. Germline CDR1 and CDR2: PRHDT and FYEKMQ (reference sequence). The CDR3 sequence is 15 residues long. The CDR3 loop is CASSGPRGRDYEQYF. DNA of the CDR3: TGTGCCAGCAGCGGACCAAGGGGAAGGGACTACGAGCAGTACTTC.

A single count supports this clone. The chain links TRBV15 to TRBJ1-2, with TRBD1 matching 9 bases. Germline V gene data show CDR1 as LNHNV and CDR2 as YYDKDF (reference sequence). The CDR3 consists of 15 residues. V gave up 1 base and J gave up 6 bases; unmatched junction bases: 6. CDR3 protein: CATSRVIDRGNGYTF. The CDR3 bases are TGTGCCACCAGCAGAGTTATTGACAGGGGGAATGGCTACACCTTC.

The chain employs TRBV5-6 and TRBJ2-6; no definite D call. From germline, CDR1 is SGHDT and CDR2 YYEEEE. V lost 6 bases and J 1 base, leaving 11 bases between the germline ends. CDR3 size: 15 residues. CDR3 loop: CASTIFPSGANVLTF. CDR3 nucleotide sequence: TGTGCCAGCACCATTTTCCCATCTGGGGCCAACGTCCTGACTTTC.

The rearrangement links TRBV5-1 to TRBJ2-5, with 7 bases identical to TRBD2. Germline V gene lookup returns CDR1 SGHRS and CDR2 YFSETQ. The CDR3 contains 14 residues. Trimming cost V 7 bases and J 0 bases; bases outside gene matches: 6. CDR3: CASSASGNQETQYF. CDR3 in DNA: TGCGCCAGCTCGGCTAGCGGTAACCAAGAGACCCAGTACTTC.

The V call is TRBV7-9, the J call TRBJ1-2; D unresolved. Trimming took 3 bases from V and 4 from J, leaving 9 bases between them. The germline V gene encodes CDR1 SEHNR and CDR2 FQNEAQ (reference sequence). CDR3 size: 13 residues. CDR3 coding DNA: TGTGCCAGCAGCTTCGGTCTTCTCTATGGCTACACCTTC. It encodes CASSFGLLYGYTF.

The V and J genes are TRBV7-2 and TRBJ1-5; no definite D call. V lost 5 bases and J lost 2, with 22 bases in between. CDR1 and CDR2 from the germline V gene are SGHTA and FQGNSA. The CDR3 runs to 18 residues. In DNA, the CDR3 is TGTGCCAGCAGCCCGACCGGTTTAGGGTACGGGGGCAATCAGCCCCAGCATTTT. The encoded protein is CASSPTGLGYGGNQPQHF.

V is TRBV6-1 and J is TRBJ2-3; TRBD2 matches at 10 bases. V lost 3 bases and J lost 1; bases outside the gene matches: 1. The CDR3 runs to 15 residues. Germline V lookup: CDR1 MNHNS, CDR2 SASEGT. The CDR3 loop reads CASSDGTSGTDTQYF. DNA of the CDR3: TGTGCCAGCAGTGACGGGACTAGCGGCACAGATACGCAGTATTTT.

The J gene is TRBJ2-1, the V gene TRBV2; 7 positions agree with TRBD2. Germline CDR1 reads SNHLY; CDR2 reads FYNNEI. V was clipped by 8 bases and J by 0 bases; unmatched bases: 19. CDR3 length: 19 amino acids. Written as DNA, the CDR3 is TGTGCCAGCCAAGGGGATAGCGGGTCCCCTCTAAGCTCCTACAATGAGCAGTTCTTC. It encodes CASQGDSGSPLSSYNEQFF.